The clone carrying this TCR beta chain was observed a single time. The V gene's germline CDR1 is SGHRS and CDR2 YFSETQ. Trimming pared 3 bases from V and 4 bases from J, leaving 31 bases between. The CDR3 has 20 residues. As processed by the authors: Counts of nucleated cells, estimated from reference gene primer amplification, were obtained. The repertoire was sequenced with immunoSEQ multiplex PCR; TCRdb's copy has only in-frame clones and lacks some. From that table come the V and J calls and clone size; the DNA was used to work out D and trimming. Here the sample spans about 130,000 clones, over 80% being singletons. This sample is drawn from a study of blood T cell repertoires in COVID-19. Study as a whole: PBMCs, B-cell-depleted T cells, or T cells were the source of the cDNA or gDNA that made up the material.

The sequence came from a man between 65 and 85 years old with acute or convalescent COVID-19. The chain recombines TRBV5-1 with TRBJ1-2; maybe TRBD1 (5 bases). Sequences were obtained from peripheral blood. CDR3 sequence reads: CASSYQWGEGGRPRSYGYTF. The CDR3 DNA reads TGCGCCAGCAGCTACCAGTGGGGGGAAGGAGGGCGGCCACGCTCCTATGGCTACACCTTC.